Below, one T cell receptor (beta chain) is given with its context. The antigen is not known. These data are taken from a study of T cell responses to AZD1222 COVID-19 vaccine. Whole-study results and caveats: Vaccine-associated CD4 TCRs spanned spike, dominant at 160-218 and 743-854. Nearly half of spike-specific TCRs reportedly go after variant regions that carry no mutations. It should be noted that donors were predominantly white British and more often female, and clonal diversity was possibly underestimated.

Method: immunoSEQ multiplex PCR; TCRdb's copy keeps in-frame clones and lacks some. The sample lists some 82,000 clones, around 89% occurring once. Unmatched junction bases numbered 5, after V lost 6 bases and J lost 1 base. CDR1 SGHAT and CDR2 FQNNGV come from the germline V gene. This CDR3 region has 15 residues. This chain links TRBV11-2 with TRBJ2-5, with 10 bases that match TRBD1. The material was peripheral blood, obtained on day 0 of AZD1222 vaccination. This clonotype was obtained from an adult in good health. CDR3 nucleotide sequence: TGTGCCAGCAGGGGGACAGGGGTGGTCCAAGAGACCCAGTACTTC. It is translated as CASRGTGVVQETQYF.